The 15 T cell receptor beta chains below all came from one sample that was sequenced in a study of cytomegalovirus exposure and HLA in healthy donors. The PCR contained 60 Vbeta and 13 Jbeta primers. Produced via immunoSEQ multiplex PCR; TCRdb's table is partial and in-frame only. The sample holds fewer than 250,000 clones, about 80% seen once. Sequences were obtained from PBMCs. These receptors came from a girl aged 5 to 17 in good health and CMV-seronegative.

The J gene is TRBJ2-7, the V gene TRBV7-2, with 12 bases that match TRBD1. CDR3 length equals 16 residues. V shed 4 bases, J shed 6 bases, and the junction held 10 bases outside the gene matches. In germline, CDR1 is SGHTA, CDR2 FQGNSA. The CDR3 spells CASSSHRGQGATEQYF. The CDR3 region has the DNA TGTGCCAGCAGCTCCCACAGGGGACAGGGGGCGACCGAGCAGTACTTC.

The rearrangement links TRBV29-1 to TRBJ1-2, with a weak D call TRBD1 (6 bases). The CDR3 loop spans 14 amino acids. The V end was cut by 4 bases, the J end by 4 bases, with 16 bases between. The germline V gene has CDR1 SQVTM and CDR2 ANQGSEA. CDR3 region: CSVVSAGASYGYTF. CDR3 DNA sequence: TGCAGCGTTGTTTCGGCAGGGGCCTCCTATGGCTACACCTTC.

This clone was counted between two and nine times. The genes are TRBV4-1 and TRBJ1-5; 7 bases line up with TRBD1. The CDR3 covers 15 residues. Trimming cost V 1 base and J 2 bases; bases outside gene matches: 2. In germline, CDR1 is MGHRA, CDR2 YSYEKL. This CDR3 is CASSQGQGGNQPQHF. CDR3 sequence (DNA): TGCGCCAGCAGCCAAGGACAGGGTGGCAATCAGCCCCAGCATTTT.

Here the CDR3 reads CASSLGTVSTNEKLFF. The CDR3 coding sequence is TGTGCCAGCAGCTTAGGGACAGTCTCAACTAATGAAAAACTGTTTTTT. This sequence joins TRBV7-8 and TRBJ1-4, with D tentatively TRBD1 (6 bases). The CDR3 contains 16 residues. Germline loops: CDR1 SGHVS, CDR2 FQNEAQ. V lost 1 base to trimming and J lost 0 bases, with 9 bases between them.

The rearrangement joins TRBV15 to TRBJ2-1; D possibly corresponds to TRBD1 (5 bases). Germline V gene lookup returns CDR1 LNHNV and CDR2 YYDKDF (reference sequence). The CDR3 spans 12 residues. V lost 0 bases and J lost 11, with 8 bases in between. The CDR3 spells CATSREQGKQFF. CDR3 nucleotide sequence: TGTGCCACCAGCAGAGAGCAGGGTAAGCAGTTCTTC. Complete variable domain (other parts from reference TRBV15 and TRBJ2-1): DAMVIQNPRYQVTQFGKPVTLSCSQTLNHNVMYWYQQKSSQAPKLLFHYYDKDFNNEADTPDNFQSRRPNTSFCFLDIRSPGLGDTAMYLCATSREQGKQFFGPGTRLTVL.

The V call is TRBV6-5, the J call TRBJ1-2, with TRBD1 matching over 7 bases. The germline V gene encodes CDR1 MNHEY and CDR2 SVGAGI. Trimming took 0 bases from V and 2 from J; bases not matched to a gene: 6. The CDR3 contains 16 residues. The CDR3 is CASSYSWTGLNYGYTF. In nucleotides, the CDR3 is TGTGCCAGCAGTTACTCTTGGACAGGATTAAACTATGGCTACACCTTC.

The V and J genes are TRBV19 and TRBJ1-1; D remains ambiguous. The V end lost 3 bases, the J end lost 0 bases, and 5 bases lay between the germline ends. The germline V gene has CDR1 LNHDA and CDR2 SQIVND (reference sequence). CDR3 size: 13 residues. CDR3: CASSISVNTEAFF. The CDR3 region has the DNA TGTGCCAGTAGTATTTCTGTGAACACTGAAGCTTTCTTT.

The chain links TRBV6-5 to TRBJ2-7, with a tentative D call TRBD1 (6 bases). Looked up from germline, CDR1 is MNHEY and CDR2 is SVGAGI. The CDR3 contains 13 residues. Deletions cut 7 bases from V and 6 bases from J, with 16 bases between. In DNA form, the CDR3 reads TGTGCCAGCATGAAACAGGGTAGACGCGAGCAGTACTTC. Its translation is CASMKQGRREQYF.

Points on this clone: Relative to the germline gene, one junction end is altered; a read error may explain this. CDR3 loop: CASSLRPGGDSPLHF. CDR3 DNA sequence: TGTGCTAGCAGCTTAAGGCCCGGGGGGGATTCACCCCTCCACTTT. The J gene is TRBJ1-6, the V gene TRBV7-7; maybe TRBD1 (5 bases). The CDR3 has 15 residues. Germline V gene lookup returns CDR1 SSHAT and CDR2 FNYEAQ (reference sequence). Together with reference TRBV7-7 and TRBJ1-6, the CDR3 gives the full variable domain: GAGVSQSPRYKVTKRGQDVTLRCDPISSHATLYWYQQALGQGPEFLTYFNYEAQPDKSGLPSDRFSAERPEGSISTLTIQRTEQRDSAMYRCASSLRPGGDSPLHFGNGTRLTVT.

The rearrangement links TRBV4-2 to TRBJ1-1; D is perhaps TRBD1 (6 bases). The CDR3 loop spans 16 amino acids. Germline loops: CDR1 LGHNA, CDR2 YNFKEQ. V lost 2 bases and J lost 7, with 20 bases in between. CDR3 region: CASSQKTEGDLGEAFF. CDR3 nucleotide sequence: TGTGCCAGCAGCCAAAAAACCGAGGGGGATTTAGGTGAAGCTTTCTTT.

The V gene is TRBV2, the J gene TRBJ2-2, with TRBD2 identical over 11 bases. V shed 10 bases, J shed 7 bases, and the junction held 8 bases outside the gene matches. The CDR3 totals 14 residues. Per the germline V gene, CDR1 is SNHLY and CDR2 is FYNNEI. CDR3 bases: TGTGCCACCGCGGGACTAGCGGAAAACGGGGAGCTGTTTTTT. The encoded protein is CATAGLAENGELFF.

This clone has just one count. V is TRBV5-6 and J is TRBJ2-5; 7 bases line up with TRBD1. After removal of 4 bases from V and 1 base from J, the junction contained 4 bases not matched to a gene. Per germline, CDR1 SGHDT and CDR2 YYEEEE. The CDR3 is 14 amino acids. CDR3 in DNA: TGTGCCAGCAGCCCGGCAGGGGGCCAAGAGACCCAGTACTTC. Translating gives CASSPAGGQETQYF.

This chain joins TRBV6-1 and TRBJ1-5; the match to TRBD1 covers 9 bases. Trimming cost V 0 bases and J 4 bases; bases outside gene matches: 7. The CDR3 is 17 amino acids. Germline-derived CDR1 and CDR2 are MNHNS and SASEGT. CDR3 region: CASSEASGTGSNQPQHF. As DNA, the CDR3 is TGTGCCAGCAGTGAAGCCTCCGGGACAGGGTCAAATCAGCCCCAGCATTTT.

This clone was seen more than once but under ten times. The chain's CDR3 is CASSQVLREQYNEQFF. In DNA, the CDR3 is TGTGCCAGCAGCCAAGTACTGCGGGAGCAATACAATGAGCAGTTCTTC. This chain links TRBV4-2 with TRBJ2-1; 7 nucleotides align to TRBD2. Per the germline V gene, CDR1 is LGHNA and CDR2 is YNFKEQ. CDR3 length: 16 amino acids. With 1 base clipped from V and 4 bases from J, the junction kept 7 bases outside the gene matches.

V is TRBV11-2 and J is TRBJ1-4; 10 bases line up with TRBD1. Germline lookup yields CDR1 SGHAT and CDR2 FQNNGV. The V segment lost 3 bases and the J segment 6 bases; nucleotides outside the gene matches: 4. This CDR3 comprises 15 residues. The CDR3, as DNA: TGTGCCAGCAGCTTTACCGGGACAGGGGATGAAAAACTGTTTTTT. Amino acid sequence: CASSFTGTGDEKLFF.